The rows below give T cell receptor beta chains drawn from one sample of a study of PD-L1 blockade in urothelial cancer. Sequenced by immunoSEQ multiplex PCR; TCRdb stores in-frame clones only, minus some. The sample holds nearly 30,000 clones; around 87% are singletons and the top ten take roughly 3.1%. The source was PBMCs, collected around atezolizumab (anti-PD-L1) treatment. These receptors were taken from a man aged 45-65 years with urothelial cancer. The CDR3 runs from the conserved cysteine through the conserved F or W. The D gene is left open where the match is weak. Clone size is given for some rows only: seen once, a few or many times, or a class if the clone is expanded.

d_call: .; cdr3_length: 13; v_call: TRBV29-1; clone_size: once; j_call: TRBJ2-3; cdr3_aa: CSVAGGPTDTQYF; cdr3_nt: TGCAGCGTTGCTGGTGGGCCCACAGATACGCAGTATTTT
d_call: .; cdr3_length: 13; v_call: TRBV5-1; clone_size: few; j_call: TRBJ2-5; cdr3_aa: CASSLGLVETQYF; cdr3_nt: TGCGCCAGCAGCTTGGGGTTAGTGGAGACCCAGTACTTC
d_call: TRBD2; cdr3_length: 13; v_call: TRBV5-1; clone_size: .; j_call: TRBJ2-3; cdr3_aa: CATNSGGTDTQYF; cdr3_nt: TGCGCCACCAATAGCGGGGGAACAGATACGCAGTATTTT
d_call: TRBD1; cdr3_length: 15; v_call: TRBV7-6; clone_size: .; j_call: TRBJ2-2; cdr3_aa: CASSVRDRDTGELFF; cdr3_nt: TGTGCCAGCAGCGTCCGGGACAGGGACACCGGGGAGCTGTTTTTT
d_call: TRBD2; cdr3_length: 12; v_call: TRBV30; clone_size: .; j_call: TRBJ2-1; cdr3_aa: CAWSVLSGEQFF; cdr3_nt: TGTGCCTGGAGTGTCCTTAGCGGGGAGCAGTTCTTC
d_call: TRBD2; cdr3_length: 18; v_call: TRBV7-2; clone_size: .; j_call: TRBJ2-7; cdr3_aa: CASSPRTSGRALTYEQYF; cdr3_nt: TGTGCCAGCAGCCCCCGGACTAGCGGGAGGGCTCTTACCTACGAGCAGTACTTC
d_call: .; cdr3_length: 11; v_call: TRBV20-1; clone_size: .; j_call: TRBJ2-7; cdr3_aa: CSASPTYEQYF; cdr3_nt: TGCAGTGCTAGTCCTACCTACGAGCAGTACTTC
d_call: TRBD1; cdr3_length: 13; v_call: TRBV19; clone_size: .; j_call: TRBJ2-3; cdr3_aa: CASGAQGAGTQYF; cdr3_nt: TGTGCCAGCGGGGCACAGGGGGCTGGTACGCAGTATTTT
d_call: .; cdr3_length: 14; v_call: TRBV4-3; clone_size: .; j_call: TRBJ1-1; cdr3_aa: CASSQDLGGTEAFF; cdr3_nt: TGCGCCAGCAGCCAAGATCTGGGGGGAACTGAAGCTTTCTTT
d_call: .; cdr3_length: 15; v_call: TRBV5-4; clone_size: .; j_call: TRBJ2-4; cdr3_aa: CASSNERGLRNIQYF; cdr3_nt: TGTGCCAGCAGCAATGAGCGTGGCCTTCGGAACATTCAGTACTTC
d_call: .; cdr3_length: 14; v_call: TRBV7-9; clone_size: .; j_call: TRBJ1-2; cdr3_aa: CASSLEAGYYGYTF; cdr3_nt: TGTGCCAGCAGCTTAGAGGCAGGGTACTATGGCTACACCTTC
d_call: .; cdr3_length: 16; v_call: TRBV11-2; clone_size: .; j_call: TRBJ1-1; cdr3_aa: CASSFPGMGANTEAFF; cdr3_nt: TGTGCCAGCAGCTTCCCGGGGATGGGGGCGAACACTGAAGCTTTCTTT
d_call: .; cdr3_length: 14; v_call: TRBV5-1; clone_size: .; j_call: TRBJ2-2; cdr3_aa: CASRDKMNTGELFF; cdr3_nt: TGCGCCAGCCGGGACAAGATGAACACCGGGGAGCTGTTTTTT
d_call: TRBD1; cdr3_length: 14; v_call: TRBV6-5; clone_size: .; j_call: TRBJ2-3; cdr3_aa: CASTRTGNTDTQYF; cdr3_nt: TGTGCCAGCACCAGGACAGGGAATACAGATACGCAGTATTTT
d_call: TRBD1; cdr3_length: 14; v_call: TRBV5-4; clone_size: .; j_call: TRBJ1-5; cdr3_aa: CASSLGTGDQPQHF; cdr3_nt: TGTGCCAGCAGCTTGGGGACAGGGGATCAGCCCCAGCATTTT
d_call: TRBD1; cdr3_length: 17; v_call: TRBV18; clone_size: .; j_call: TRBJ1-3; cdr3_aa: CASSITGQGAAGNTIYF; cdr3_nt: TGTGCCAGCTCCATAACGGGACAGGGGGCTGCTGGAAACACCATATATTTT
d_call: .; cdr3_length: 13; v_call: TRBV7-2; clone_size: .; j_call: TRBJ2-7; cdr3_aa: CASSLGGNYEQYF; cdr3_nt: TGTGCCAGCAGCTTGGGCGGGAACTACGAGCAGTACTTC
d_call: .; cdr3_length: 13; v_call: TRBV7-9; clone_size: .; j_call: TRBJ1-2; cdr3_aa: CASSSLRTDGYTF; cdr3_nt: TGTGCCAGCAGCTCATTAAGGACAGATGGCTACACCTTC
d_call: TRBD2; cdr3_length: 17; v_call: TRBV5-1; clone_size: .; j_call: TRBJ2-3; cdr3_aa: CASSLALRGGLADTQYF; cdr3_nt: TGCGCCAGCAGCTTGGCCTTGCGGGGGGGCCTAGCAGATACGCAGTATTTT
d_call: .; cdr3_length: 14; v_call: TRBV9; clone_size: .; j_call: TRBJ2-2; cdr3_aa: CASSVSLKPGELFF; cdr3_nt: TGTGCCAGCAGCGTAAGCCTAAAACCGGGGGAGCTGTTTTTT
d_call: .; cdr3_length: 16; v_call: TRBV11-2; clone_size: .; j_call: TRBJ1-2; cdr3_aa: CASSLEVRRGNYGYTF; cdr3_nt: TGTGCCAGCAGCTTAGAGGTTCGCAGGGGAAACTATGGCTACACCTTC
d_call: TRBD1; cdr3_length: 15; v_call: TRBV5-4; clone_size: .; j_call: TRBJ2-7; cdr3_aa: CASSLASQGAYEQYF; cdr3_nt: TGTGCCAGCAGCTTGGCCTCCCAGGGGGCCTACGAGCAGTACTTC
d_call: TRBD1; cdr3_length: 15; v_call: TRBV7-9; clone_size: once; j_call: TRBJ2-1; cdr3_aa: CASSSRTGIYNEQFF; cdr3_nt: TGTGCCAGCAGCTCAAGGACAGGGATCTACAATGAGCAGTTCTTC
d_call: TRBD2; cdr3_length: 14; v_call: TRBV6-1; clone_size: .; j_call: TRBJ2-5; cdr3_aa: CASSVGGVQETQYF; cdr3_nt: TGTGCCAGCAGTGTGGGGGGGGTTCAAGAGACCCAGTACTTC
d_call: TRBD1; cdr3_length: 17; v_call: TRBV5-1; clone_size: .; j_call: TRBJ1-6; cdr3_aa: CASSLAPGQGAYSPLHF; cdr3_nt: TGCGCCAGCAGCTTGGCCCCGGGACAGGGGGCTTATTCACCCCTCCACTTT
d_call: TRBD2; cdr3_length: 16; v_call: TRBV7-8; clone_size: .; j_call: TRBJ2-1; cdr3_aa: CASSRLAGVAYNEQFF; cdr3_nt: TGTGCCAGCAGCCGACTAGCGGGAGTGGCCTACAATGAGCAGTTCTTC
d_call: TRBD2; cdr3_length: 16; v_call: TRBV7-9; clone_size: once; j_call: TRBJ2-6; cdr3_aa: CASSLTGGAGANVLTF; cdr3_nt: TGTGCCAGCAGCCTCACGGGGGGGGCTGGGGCCAACGTCCTGACTTTC
d_call: .; cdr3_length: 14; v_call: TRBV29-1; clone_size: .; j_call: TRBJ2-2; cdr3_aa: CSVEDTRSTGELFF; cdr3_nt: TGCAGCGTTGAAGACACGAGGAGCACCGGGGAGCTGTTTTTT
d_call: TRBD2; cdr3_length: 16; v_call: TRBV10-1; clone_size: .; j_call: TRBJ2-2; cdr3_aa: CASSEWASGRPGELFF; cdr3_nt: TGCGCCAGCAGTGAGTGGGCTAGCGGGAGACCGGGGGAGCTGTTTTTT
d_call: TRBD2; cdr3_length: 16; v_call: TRBV19; clone_size: .; j_call: TRBJ2-1; cdr3_aa: CASSINSGNKNNEQFF; cdr3_nt: TGTGCCAGTAGTATAAATAGCGGGAACAAAAACAATGAGCAGTTCTTC
d_call: TRBD1; cdr3_length: 14; v_call: TRBV9; clone_size: .; j_call: TRBJ1-2; cdr3_aa: CASSVGQGHYGYTF; cdr3_nt: TGTGCCAGCAGCGTCGGACAGGGACACTATGGCTACACCTTC